Included here is one TCR beta chain sequence, with context. Produced via immunoSEQ multiplex PCR; TCRdb's table is partial and in-frame only. The sample comprises about 59,000 clones, roughly 93% of which are singletons, and about 2.5% rests with the top ten. Germline CDR1 and CDR2: SGHTA and FQGNSA. V dropped 2 bases and J dropped 4 bases, with 7 bases sitting between them. The CDR3 is 13 amino acids. This sample was taken from a study of T cell changes during pregnancy in multiple sclerosis. This sample comprised CD8+ T cells from peripheral blood mononuclear cells, obtained in the third trimester of pregnancy. The V and J genes are TRBV7-2 and TRBJ2-3; D not certain. The clonotype was recovered from a female donor with multiple sclerosis, enrolled in a pregnancy study. CDR3 residues: CASSLLLPDTQYF. DNA of the CDR3: TGTGCCAGCAGCTTACTTCTCCCAGATACGCAGTATTTT.